The present T cell receptor (beta chain) was sequenced within a study of blood T cell repertoires in COVID-19. Sequencing was performed with immunoSEQ multiplex PCR; in TCRdb, only in-frame clones are kept and a portion is missing. The table has roughly 150,000 clones, roughly four fifths seen once. This CDR3 contains 13 residues. Trimming removed 0 bases at V and 1 base at J, with 3 bases between. Germline lookup yields CDR1 SGHDN and CDR2 FVKESK. The sample holds a few counts of this clone. Sequenced: peripheral blood. The chain has TRBV14 and TRBJ1-2, with D unresolved. This receptor was identified in a human donor in a cohort sampled during active COVID-19. The CDR3 region is CASSQDLNYGYTF. The CDR3 DNA reads as TGTGCCAGCAGCCAAGATCTTAACTATGGCTACACCTTC.